This passage covers 19 T cell receptor beta chains from one sample sequenced in a study of CD8+CD57+ T cells in acquired aplastic anemia. Genomic DNA provided the template from which TCR beta VDJ and CDR3 profiles were obtained. TCRdb fed the reads into MiXCR, producing one record per CDR3 protein. Of hundreds of thousands of distinct CDR3 sequences listed, 65% to 75% were seen once; the top ten hold 4%. Source material: sorted CD4+, CD8+, or CD8+CD57+ T cells (not recorded which) from PBMCs. Receptors originate from a human donor in good health, serving as a control.

In its sample, this clonotype was seen a few times. For the CDR3, the DNA is TGTGCCAGCAGCCAAGTTCACAGGGGATCAAACACCATATATTTT. It encodes CASSQVHRGSNTIYF. This rearrangement joins TRBV3-1 to TRBJ1-3; the match to TRBD1 covers 7 bases. V was pared by 1 base and J by 6 bases, with 6 bases of the junction left unmatched. This CDR3 region has 15 residues. Germline CDR1 and CDR2: LGHDT and YNNKEL (reference sequence). The variable domain in full, with the rest retrieved from reference TRBV3-1 and TRBJ1-3, is DTAVSQTPKYLVTQMGNDKSIKCEQNLGHDTMYWYKQDSKKFLKIMFSYNNKELIINETVPNRFSPKSPDKAHLNLHINSLELGDSAVYFCASSQVHRGSNTIYFGEGSWLTVV.

Points on this clonotype: The DNA is left out, because the CDR3 cannot be placed on it with certainty; the CDR3 is given as TCRdb lists it. The chain uses TRBV19 and TRBJ2-2; no DNA check was done on the table's D call, TRBD2. The germline CDR1 and CDR2 sequences are LNHDA and SQIVND (reference sequence). The CDR3 length equals 18 residues, ends included. The CDR3 is CASSKGLAWEQYFGELFF.

The chain joins TRBV7-4 to TRBJ1-2; D gene ambiguous. The germline gives CDR1 SGHVT, CDR2 SQSDAQ. Trimming removed 5 bases at V and 7 bases at J, with 14 bases between. This CDR3 contains 13 residues. CDR3 sequence: CASSVAATGGYTF. CDR3 coding DNA: TGTGCCAGCAGCGTCGCTGCGACGGGTGGCTACACCTTC.

Turning to this clonotype: The junction departs from the called germline gene at one end, perhaps through a read error. This CDR3 is CAIGGSGEKLFF. The CDR3 DNA follows: TGCGCCATTGGAGGGTCTGGAGAAAAACTGTTTTTT. The chain is built from TRBV10-3 and TRBJ1-4; D is ambiguous. The germline V gene encodes CDR1 ENHRY and CDR2 SYGVKD. This CDR3 is 12 amino acids long.

The V gene is TRBV9, the J gene TRBJ2-1; D is perhaps TRBD2 (7 bases). Trimming shortened V by 3 bases and J by 8 bases, and 18 bases separated the two germline ends. Germline V CDR1 and CDR2: SGDLS, YYNGEE. The CDR3 sequence is 15 residues long. DNA of the CDR3: TGTGCCAGCAGCGAGGGCGGCGCGGGGGCAGATGAGCAGTTCTTC. This sequence encodes CASSEGGAGADEQFF.

The chain carries TRBV19 and TRBJ2-7; 8 nucleotides line up with TRBD1. V shed 3 bases, J shed 6 bases, and the junction held 7 bases outside the gene matches. The CDR3 loop spans 14 amino acids. Germline assignment: CDR1 LNHDA and CDR2 SQIVND (reference sequence). The CDR3 sequence: CASSIKDRASEQYV. The DNA of the CDR3 is TGTGCCAGTAGTATCAAGGACAGGGCGTCCGAGCAGTACGTC.

This clonotype has a count of ten or more. V gene TRBV2 combines with J gene TRBJ2-3; 9 bases agree with TRBD2. Germline lookup yields CDR1 SNHLY and CDR2 FYNNEI. CDR3 length equals 13 residues. The J segment lost 14 bases and the V segment lost 3 bases, leaving 9 bases of the junction unmatched. DNA for the CDR3: TGTGCCAGCAGTGAGATCAGCGGGGGGTCCCGGTATTTT. It translates to CASSEISGGSRYF.

As concerns this clonotype: A junction boundary mismatches the germline segment, possibly from a read error. The rearrangement uses TRBV5-1 and TRBJ1-6; possibly TRBD1 for D (5 bases). Germline V gives CDR1 SGHRS, CDR2 YFSETQ. This CDR3 spans 13 amino acids. The CDR3 nucleotides are TGTGCCAGCAGCTTTTGGGGGAGGATGGACCTCCACTTT. This gives the protein CASSFWGRMDLHF.

About this clonotype itself: One end of the junction does not line up with germline, which may come from a read error. The chain has TRBV7-8 and TRBJ1-3, with 7 bases fitting TRBD1. There are 16 residues in the CDR3. CDR1 SGHVS and CDR2 FQNEAQ come from the germline V gene. In DNA, the CDR3 is TGTGCCAGCAGCATTCGGACAGGTTGGGATGGACCCCTCATATGTTTT. Amino acid sequence: CASSIRTGWDGPLICF.

This clonotype has only one observation. The chain combines TRBV7-3 with TRBJ2-1, with TRBD1 matching 7 bases. With 5 bases clipped from V and 16 bases from J, the junction kept 20 bases outside the gene matches. CDR1 SGHTA and CDR2 FQGTGA come from the germline V gene. The length of the CDR3 is 15 residues. CDR3 amino acids: CASSPSQGSTEAFFF. In DNA, the CDR3 is TGTGCCAGCAGCCCGTCACAGGGGAGCACTGAAGCTTTCTTCTTC.

Ten or more counts support this clonotype. The V call is TRBV9, the J call TRBJ2-7; 13 positions match TRBD2. The germline gives CDR1 SGDLS, CDR2 YYNGEE. The junction had 9 bases not matched to a gene; V was cut back by 4 bases and J by 5 bases. This CDR3 spans 16 amino acids. In DNA form, the CDR3 reads TGTGCCAGCAGCCTATTGACTAGCGGGGGGATAGACGAGCAGTACTTC. Its protein is CASSLLTSGGIDEQYF.

In the case of this clonotype: Germline is not matched at one junction end, which may reflect a read error. The chain links TRBV7-2 to TRBJ1-6, with D perhaps matching TRBD1 (6 bases). The V gene's germline CDR1 is SGHTA and CDR2 FQGNSA. CDR3 size: 14 residues. CDR3: CASSQANRAYEQYF. In DNA, the CDR3 is TGTGCCAGCAGCCAAGCGAACAGGGCCTACGAGCAGTACTTT.

The chain combines TRBV5-4 with TRBJ2-1, with 8 positions matching TRBD1. With 4 bases clipped from V and 4 bases from J, the junction kept 1 base outside the gene matches. The CDR3 is 13 amino acids. Germline V gene sequence: CDR1 SGHNT, CDR2 YYREEE (reference sequence). The CDR3 coding sequence is TGTGCCAGCAGCCGGGACAGGTACAATGAGCAGTTCTTC. This codes for CASSRDRYNEQFF. Combining the CDR3 with reference TRBV5-4 and TRBJ2-1 gives the whole variable domain ETGVTQSPTHLIKTRGQQVTLRCSSQSGHNTVSWYQQALGQGPQFIFQYYREEENGRGNFPPRFSGLQFPNYSSELNVNALELDDSALYLCASSRDRYNEQFFGPGTRLTVL.

The chain has TRBV7-6 and TRBJ1-2; no definite D call. The V end was cut by 6 bases, the J end by 8 bases, with 13 bases between. CDR1 is SGHVS, CDR2 FNYEAQ, per germline. The length of the CDR3 is 12 residues. The CDR3 is CASSSSNGGYTF. The DNA for the CDR3 is TGTGCCAGCAGTTCCTCAAACGGCGGCTACACCTTC.

The rearrangement uses TRBV20-1 and TRBJ2-7; D may be TRBD1 or TRBD2 (5 bases each). The CDR3 spans 13 residues. Germline V gene data show CDR1 as DFQATT and CDR2 as SNEGSKA (reference sequence). Deletions cut 0 bases from V and 8 bases from J, with 14 bases between. CDR3 region: CSARDRGLAQQYF. For the CDR3, the DNA is TGCAGTGCTAGAGATCGGGGCCTAGCCCAGCAGTACTTC.

As concerns this clonotype: A read error may produce the germline difference seen at one junction end. This chain joins TRBV29-1 and TRBJ1-2; D is perhaps TRBD1 (6 bases). From germline, CDR1 is SQVTM and CDR2 ANQGSEA. The CDR3 spans 14 residues. The CDR3 sequence: CSAEGLGGDYGYTF. The CDR3 DNA follows: TGCAGCGCTGAAGGGCTAGGGGGGGACTATGGCTACACCTTC.

Comment on this clonotype: The junction departs from the called germline gene at one end, perhaps through a read error. The V gene is TRBV6-5, the J gene TRBJ1-1; D is unresolved. The CDR3 covers 13 residues. Looked up from germline, CDR1 is MNHEY and CDR2 is SVGAGI. CDR3 sequence reads: CASSFGVNTVAFF. The CDR3 DNA sequence: TGTGCCAGCAGTTTCGGGGTGAACACTGTAGCTTTCTTT.

This clonotype was seen ten or more times. V is TRBV25-1 and J is TRBJ2-1, with a weak D call TRBD1 (5 bases). Germline V lookup: CDR1 MGHDK, CDR2 SYGVNS. V lost 2 bases, J lost 3 bases, and 11 bases lay in between. The CDR3 covers 15 residues. CDR3: CASSEQGNYYNEQFF. The CDR3 bases are TGTGCCAGCAGTGAACAGGGAAACTACTACAATGAGCAGTTCTTC.

This clonotype has a count of ten or more. V usage is TRBV4-1 and J usage is TRBJ2-1, with TRBD2 as a possible D gene (7 bases). V was shortened by 1 base and J by 8 bases, with 12 bases between the two germline ends. The CDR3 length is 14 residues. In germline, CDR1 is MGHRA, CDR2 YSYEKL. The DNA of the CDR3 is TGCGCCAGCAGCCAAGTGGGGGGGGCGCATGAGCAGTTCTTC. The encoded protein is CASSQVGGAHEQFF.